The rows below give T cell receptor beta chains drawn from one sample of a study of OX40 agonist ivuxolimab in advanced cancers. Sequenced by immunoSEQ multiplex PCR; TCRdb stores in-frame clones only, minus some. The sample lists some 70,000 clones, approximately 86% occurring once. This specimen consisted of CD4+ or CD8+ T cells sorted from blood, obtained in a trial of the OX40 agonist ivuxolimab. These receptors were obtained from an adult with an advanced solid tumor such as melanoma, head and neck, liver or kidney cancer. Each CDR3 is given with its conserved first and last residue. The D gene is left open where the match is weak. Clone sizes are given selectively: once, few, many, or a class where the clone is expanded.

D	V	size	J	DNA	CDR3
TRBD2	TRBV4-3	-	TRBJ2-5	TGCGCCAGCAGCCAAGATCGTCAGGCTAGCGGGAGGGAGACCCAGTACTTC	CASSQDRQASGRETQYF
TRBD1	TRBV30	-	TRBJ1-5	TGTGCCTGGAGTAGACAGGGAGGCGGCAATCAGCCCCAGCATTTT	CAWSRQGGGNQPQHF
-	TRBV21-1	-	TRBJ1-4	TGTGCCAGCAGAGACAGGGTTGATGAAAAACTGTTTTTT	CASRDRVDEKLFF
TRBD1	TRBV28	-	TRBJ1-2	TGTGCCAGCAGTTCCAGGGGGCGCGGCTATGGCTACACCTTC	CASSSRGRGYGYTF
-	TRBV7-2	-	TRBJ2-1	TGTGCCAGCAGCCCGGGGGACAGACAATACAATGAGCAGTTCTTC	CASSPGDRQYNEQFF
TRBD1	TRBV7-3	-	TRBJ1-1	TGTGCCAGCAGCTTTACGGGAGGGGACAGTTATGAAGCTTTCTTT	CASSFTGGDSYEAFF
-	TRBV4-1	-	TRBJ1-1	TGCGCCAGCAGCCAACGTCCGATGGTGAATTTCACTGAAGCTTTCTTT	CASSQRPMVNFTEAFF
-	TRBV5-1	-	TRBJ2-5	TGCGCCAGCAGCTTAGGGCGAGGGGTCGCAGAGACCCAGTACTTC	CASSLGRGVAETQYF
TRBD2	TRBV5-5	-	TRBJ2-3	TGTGCCAGCAGCTTGCCTAGCGGGGGGGCAGCAGATACGCAGTATTTT	CASSLPSGGAADTQYF
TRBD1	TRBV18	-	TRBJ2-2	TGTGCCAGCTCACTGGACAGGGGGAACACCGGGGAGCTGTTTTTT	CASSLDRGNTGELFF
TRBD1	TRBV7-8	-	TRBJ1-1	TGTGCCAGCAGCTTCAACAGGGGGGCCACTGAAGCTTTCTTT	CASSFNRGATEAFF
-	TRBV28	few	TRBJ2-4	TGTGCCAGCAGCAAAGAAAACATTCAGTACTTC	CASSKENIQYF
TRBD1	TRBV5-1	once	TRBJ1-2	TGCGCCAGCAGCCAGGGACAGGGGGGCTATGGCTACACCTTC	CASSQGQGGYGYTF
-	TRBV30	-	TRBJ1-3	TGTGCCTGGGACCAGGGGAGGGGAAACACCATATATTTT	CAWDQGRGNTIYF
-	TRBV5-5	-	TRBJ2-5	TGTGCCAGCAACTCGGTGGGGAGCGCCAACCAAGAGACCCAGTACTTC	CASNSVGSANQETQYF
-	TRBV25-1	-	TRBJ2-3	TGTGCCAGCAGTGAACCAGGACACCGCACAGATACGCAGTATTTT	CASSEPGHRTDTQYF
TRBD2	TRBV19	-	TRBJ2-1	TGTGCCGCCCAGGCGGGGGGGGATGAGCAGTTCTTC	CAAQAGGDEQFF
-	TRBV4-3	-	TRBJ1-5	TGCGCCAGCAGCCAAGATGGCCGCGGGGGGAACAATCAGCCCCAGCATTTT	CASSQDGRGGNNQPQHF
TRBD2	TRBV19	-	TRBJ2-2	TGTGCCAGTAGGGATTCTGGACTAGCCGACACCGGGGAGCTGTTTTTT	CASRDSGLADTGELFF
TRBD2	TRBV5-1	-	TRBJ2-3	TGCGCCAGCAGGGGACTAGCGGGACCAGATACGCAGTATTTT	CASRGLAGPDTQYF
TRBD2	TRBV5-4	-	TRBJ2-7	TGTGCCAGCAGCCCCCCGGGCGGGAGGAGCCCTTACGAGCAGTACTTC	CASSPPGGRSPYEQYF
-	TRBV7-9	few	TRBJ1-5	TGTGCCAGCAGCTTGGACTATAGCAATCAGCCCCAGCATTTT	CASSLDYSNQPQHF
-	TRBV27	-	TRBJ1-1	TGTGCCAGCAAGGCAGATTTGAACACTGAAGCTTTCTTT	CASKADLNTEAFF
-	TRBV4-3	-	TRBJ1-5	TGCGCCAGCAGCCATTTTTGGGAGGGAAATCAGCCCCAGCATTTT	CASSHFWEGNQPQHF
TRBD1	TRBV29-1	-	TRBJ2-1	TGCAGCGCCCGGGACAGGGAAGTGGGTGAGCAGTTCTTC	CSARDREVGEQFF
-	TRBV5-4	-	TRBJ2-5	TGTGCCAGCAGCGCCGGCGGTGGGGGGGCCAGGCAAGAGACCCAGTACTTC	CASSAGGGGARQETQYF
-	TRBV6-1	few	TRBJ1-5	TGTGCCAGCAGTGGTCACGGGGGTGTTCAGCCCCAGCATTTT	CASSGHGGVQPQHF
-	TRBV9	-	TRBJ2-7	TGTGCCAGCAGCCCCGGACGGTGGAGCTCCTACGAGCAGTACTTC	CASSPGRWSSYEQYF
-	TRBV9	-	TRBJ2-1	TGTGCCAGCAGCACAGAAAGCGGAGGTTACAATGAGCAGTTCTTC	CASSTESGGYNEQFF